One and the same sample provided the 27 T cell receptor beta chains below, sequenced in a study of blood T cells in healthy people across ages. Combining a sample-barcoded 5' primer with a J-beta primer mix, a second PCR ran for 7 to 11 cycles. Using its own MiXCR run on the 5' RACE reads, TCRdb lists one record per CDR3 protein. In the table there are some 880,000 distinct CDR3 sequences, under 40% of which are singletons. The specimen sequenced was blood. The receptors stem from a man aged 18 to 30 in good health.

A remark on this clonotype: The junction and the germline gene differ at one end; a read error may be behind it. The gene calls are TRBV20-1 and TRBJ2-7, with D possibly being TRBD1 or TRBD2 (7 bases each). CDR1 and CDR2 (germline): DFQATT, SNEGSKA (reference sequence). CDR3 length equals 15 residues. The CDR3 DNA is TGCAGTACTAGAGATTCGGGGGGACAGTCCTACGAGCAGTACTTC. This sequence encodes CSTRDSGGQSYEQYF.

The rearrangement links TRBV20-1 to TRBJ2-5; D may be TRBD2 (6 bases). The CDR3 length is 14 residues. From germline, CDR1 is DFQATT and CDR2 SNEGSKA (reference sequence). Trimming took 0 bases from V and 2 from J, leaving 10 bases between them. CDR3 protein: CSARDAGSQETQYF. For the CDR3, the DNA is TGCAGTGCTAGAGATGCGGGGTCTCAAGAGACCCAGTACTTC.

In its sample, this clonotype was seen a few times. This chain uses TRBV9 with TRBJ2-5; D might be TRBD1 (6 bases). Trimming pared 6 bases from V and 0 bases from J, leaving 18 bases between. The CDR3 extends over 16 amino acids. CDR1 SGDLS and CDR2 YYNGEE come from the germline V gene. Written as DNA, the CDR3 is TGTGCCAGCACTCCAGAGGGGACATCCTACCAAGAGACCCAGTACTTC. Protein: CASTPEGTSYQETQYF.

CDR3 region: CASSGASSTEAFF. Written as DNA, the CDR3 is TGTGCCAGCAGCGGCGCGAGCTCCACTGAAGCTTTCTTT. This sequence joins TRBV7-9 and TRBJ1-1; D is undetermined. Trimming took off 5 bases at V and 4 bases at J, with 11 bases between the two ends. Per the germline V gene, CDR1 is SEHNR and CDR2 is FQNEAQ (reference sequence). This CDR3 contains 13 residues.

The CDR3 region is CASSYSDDLGNQPQHF. CDR3 nucleotides: TGTGCCAGCAGTTACTCGGACGATCTAGGGAATCAGCCCCAGCATTTT. V usage is TRBV6-2 or TRBV6-3 and J usage is TRBJ1-5; the D is unclear. Trimming pared 0 bases from V and 4 bases from J, leaving 13 bases between. CDR1 is MNHEY and CDR2 is SVGEGT in the germline V gene. This CDR3 has 16 amino acids.

This clonotype was detected many times. The rearrangement joins TRBV7-2 to TRBJ2-7; the D call may be TRBD1 or TRBD2 (6 bases each). The V gene's germline CDR1 is SGHTA and CDR2 FQGNSA. V lost 0 bases and J lost 0, with 18 bases in between. The CDR3 runs 18 residues. The CDR3 is CASSLAPEGGLFSYEQYF. For the CDR3, the DNA is TGTGCCAGCAGCTTAGCGCCTGAGGGGGGCCTCTTCTCCTACGAGCAGTACTTC.

This clonotype was counted a few times. The rearrangement links TRBV20-1 to TRBJ1-5; D may be TRBD1 (5 bases). Per germline, CDR1 DFQATT and CDR2 SNEGSKA (reference sequence). The V and J ends lost 3 bases and 4 bases respectively, with 10 bases between them. This CDR3 spans 13 amino acids. The CDR3 here is CSARGGRNQPQHF. Here the CDR3 DNA reads TGCAGTGCTAGGGGGGGAAGAAATCAGCCCCAGCATTTT.

The chain has TRBV6-6 and TRBJ1-2; D is undetermined. The V gene's germline CDR1 is MNHNY and CDR2 SVGAGI (reference sequence). The CDR3 consists of 14 residues. Trimming cost V 3 bases and J 6 bases, with 14 bases left between them. The CDR3 here is CASSYSEAGNGYTF. In nucleotides, the CDR3 is TGTGCCAGCAGTTATAGTGAAGCGGGGAATGGCTACACCTTC.

In the case of this clonotype: The junction does not match germline at one end; this may be a read error. V gene TRBV6-2 or TRBV6-3 combines with J gene TRBJ1-5; no definite D call. The CDR3 runs 15 residues. Germline lookup yields CDR1 MNHEY and CDR2 SVGEGT. The CDR3 DNA sequence: TGTGCCCGCAGTAGGGCGTCCACAGGCAATCAGCCCCAGCATTTT. It specifies CARSRASTGNQPQHF.

Details on this clonotype: A much larger clone differs from this one at a single base, so this may be a read error. V usage is TRBV29-1 and J usage is TRBJ2-5; 7 nucleotides line up with TRBD1. J was trimmed by 11 bases and V by 8 bases; bases with no gene match: 17. Germline-derived CDR1 and CDR2 are SQVTM and ANQGSEA. The CDR3 has 13 residues. CDR3 amino acids: CSSTRQGNNEQYF. The CDR3 DNA sequence: TGCAGCTCAACGAGACAGGGCAACAATGAGCAGTACTTC.

The chain uses TRBV18 and TRBJ2-1; the match to TRBD2 covers 10 bases. The J call may not be correct, given that the DNA end is closer to TRBJ2-7. The length of the CDR3 is 16 residues. Germline lookup yields CDR1 KGHSH and CDR2 LQKENI. CDR3: CASSPPGLATYNEQYF. The CDR3 DNA follows: TGTGCCAGCTCACCCCCGGGACTAGCGACCTACAATGAGCAGTACTTC.

With regard to this clonotype: Just one base apart from a much larger clone, this may be a read error. The J gene is TRBJ1-2, the V gene TRBV7-2; D unresolved. Germline V gives CDR1 SGHTA, CDR2 FQGNSA. The CDR3 sequence is 13 residues long. The V end lost 2 bases, the J end lost 5 bases, and 9 bases lay between the germline ends. Written as DNA, the CDR3 is TGTGCCAGCAGCTTATATCCGGGGTATGGCTACACCTTC. Residues: CASSLYPGYGYTF. The full variable domain, rest sourced from reference TRBV7-2 and TRBJ1-2, is GAGVSQSPSNKVTEKGKDVELRCDPISGHTALYWYRQSLGQGLEFLIYFQGNSAPDKSGLPSDRFSAERTGGSVSTLTIQRTQQEDSAVYLCASSLYPGYGYTFGSGTRLTVV.

This clonotype was found a few times. V gene TRBV15 combines with J gene TRBJ1-5; tentatively, D is TRBD1 (5 bases). The germline V gene encodes CDR1 LNHNV and CDR2 YYDKDF (reference sequence). Deletions cut 5 bases from V and 2 bases from J, with 13 bases between. The CDR3 contains 15 residues. This CDR3 is CATSRSGEGNQPQHF. The CDR3 nucleotides are TGTGCCACCAGCCGGTCGGGGGAGGGCAATCAGCCCCAGCATTTT.

Details on this clonotype: Compared with germline, one end of the junction differs, possibly owing to a read error. The chain uses TRBV6-2 or TRBV6-3 and TRBJ2-5; D is ambiguous. This CDR3 spans 14 amino acids. Germline values: CDR1 MNHEY, CDR2 SVGEGT. CDR3 sequence reads: CASSYRSTQEAQYF. CDR3 coding DNA: TGTGCCAGCAGTTACCGGAGTACGCAAGAGGCCCAGTACTTC.

This clonotype was counted only a few times. For the CDR3, the DNA is TGTGCCAGCAGCCTACCCGGGACAGGGCGTTACAATGAGCAGTTCTTC. Its translation is CASSLPGTGRYNEQFF. This rearrangement joins TRBV6-6 to TRBJ2-1; TRBD1 agrees at 9 bases. The CDR3 loop spans 16 amino acids. The V and J ends lost 6 bases and 4 bases, in that order; junction bases with no gene match: 10. Germline loops: CDR1 MNHNY, CDR2 SVGAGI (reference sequence).

The J gene is TRBJ1-2, the V gene TRBV12-3 or TRBV12-4, with D perhaps TRBD1 (5 bases). The germline V and J ends were trimmed by 3 bases and 5 bases, with 10 bases remaining between them. The CDR3 runs 13 residues. CDR3 sequence: CASSFGREYGYTF. The DNA for the CDR3 is TGTGCCAGCAGTTTCGGCAGGGAGTATGGCTACACCTTC.

This clonotype was observed a few times. This sequence joins TRBV20-1 and TRBJ2-3, with 8 bases lining up with TRBD2. V lost 0 bases, J lost 2 bases, and 13 bases stayed unmatched. The CDR3 contains 18 residues. Germline CDR1 and CDR2: DFQATT and SNEGSKA (reference sequence). The CDR3 here is CSARDRVSGEPYTDTQYF. CDR3 DNA: TGCAGTGCTAGAGATCGGGTTAGCGGGGAACCCTACACAGATACGCAGTATTTT.

The chain employs TRBV7-2 and TRBJ1-1; 7 nucleotides agree with TRBD1. This CDR3 has 15 amino acids. V trimming: 5 bases; J trimming: 0 bases; junction bases outside the gene matches: 6. CDR1 SGHTA and CDR2 FQGNSA come from the germline V gene. As DNA, the CDR3 is TGTGCCAGCAGCGTGTACAGGGGCATGAACACTGAAGCTTTCTTT. It specifies CASSVYRGMNTEAFF.

The chain is built from TRBV15 and TRBJ1-4, with a tentative D call TRBD1 (6 bases). The CDR3 is made up of 15 amino acids. Germline CDR1 and CDR2: LNHNV and YYDKDF (reference sequence). Between the trimmed V and J ends, which lost 8 bases and 1 base, there was a span of 14 bases. CDR3 nucleotides: TGTGCCACCGGACGAACAGGGCTAACTAATGAAAAACTGTTTTTT. It yields the protein CATGRTGLTNEKLFF.

This clonotype was counted once. This chain links TRBV7-2 with TRBJ1-3; D unclear. The CDR3 is made up of 16 amino acids. The V end lost 1 base, the J end lost 0 bases, and 10 bases lay between the germline ends. Germline lookup yields CDR1 SGHTA and CDR2 FQGNSA. The CDR3 nucleotides read TGTGCCAGCAGCTTAGGAACACAAAGCTCTGGAAACACCATATATTTT. Residues: CASSLGTQSSGNTIYF.

Concerning this clonotype: The junction shows a germline mismatch at one end, possibly a read error. The chain combines TRBV12-3 or TRBV12-4 with TRBJ2-3; no clear D. This CDR3 spans 16 amino acids. CDR3 nucleotide sequence: TGTGCCAGCAGTTTAGCGCTTGGGGTGGGCACAGATACGGAGTATTTT. Translating it yields CASSLALGVGTDTEYF.

This clonotype has a handful of counts. This chain connects TRBV12-3 or TRBV12-4 to TRBJ1-1; TRBD1 agrees at 8 bases. The CDR3 extends over 11 amino acids. Trimming removed 6 bases from V and 11 bases from J; junction bases left unmatched: 5. CDR3 DNA sequence: TGTGCCAGCAGCAGGACAGGGTGGGCTTTCTTT. This encodes CASSRTGWAFF.

The chain employs TRBV28 and TRBJ2-1; D not resolved. The germline V gene has CDR1 MDHEN and CDR2 SYDVKM. V gave up 5 bases and J gave up 9 bases, with 8 bases separating them. CDR3 size: 11 residues. CDR3 DNA: TGTGCCAGCAGTACGGTTCTTGAGCAGTTCTTC. Residues: CASSTVLEQFF.

V usage is TRBV3-1 and J usage is TRBJ1-1; D not certain. CDR1 is LGHDT, CDR2 YNNKEL, per germline (reference sequence). V was cut by 8 bases and J by 0 bases, with 28 bases left in between. There are 19 residues in the CDR3. DNA of the CDR3: TGTGCCAGCCGACATTGTGCCCGGGAGGAGAAGATCATGAACACTGAAGCTTTCTTT. Amino acid sequence: CASRHCAREEKIMNTEAFF.

This clonotype was observed a few times. A clone one base away is much larger, so this may be a read error. This rearrangement joins TRBV4-1 to TRBJ2-7; 7 bases fit TRBD1. V dropped 2 bases and J dropped 5; count of bases not matched to a gene: 3. Per germline, CDR1 MGHRA and CDR2 YSYEKL. The CDR3 sequence is 13 residues long. CDR3 in amino acids: CASSQMTGNEQYF. For the CDR3, the DNA is TGCGCCAGCAGCCAAATGACAGGGAACGAGCAGTACTTC.

The count of this clonotype is one. The chain recombines TRBV21-1 with TRBJ1-2; TRBD1 is the table's D call and was not checked against the DNA. TRBV21-1 is annotated as a pseudogene. The CDR3 has 14 amino acids. The CDR3 DNA reads as TGTGCCAGCAGCCTATACAGGGGGCTCTATGGCTACATCTTC. This codes for CASSLYRGLYGYIF.

Notes on this clonotype: The junction departs from germline at one end; a sequencing error may be responsible. The chain joins TRBV7-2 to TRBJ2-5, with D possibly TRBD1 on 6 matching bases. The J call may be wrong; the DNA end is better matched by TRBJ2-7. Per germline, CDR1 SGHTA and CDR2 FQGNSA. The CDR3 length is 13 residues. The chain's CDR3 is CVSSPYRDYEQYF. The CDR3 bases are TGTGTCAGCAGCCCCTACAGGGATTACGAGCAGTACTTC.